This T cell receptor beta chain was recorded in a study of response to subunit inactivated influenza vaccine. The study, taken as a whole, reports: Authors suggested each seasonal flu vaccination may recruit only limited numbers of new T cells.

This clonotype was detected only a few times. The antigen is unknown. In germline, CDR1 is MNHEY, CDR2 SVGAGI. The CDR3 has 15 residues. V lost 4 bases to trimming and J lost 3 bases, with 16 bases between them. One entry per CDR3 protein results from TCRdb running MiXCR on the RT-PCR reads. The table includes fewer than 800,000 distinct CDR3 sequences, around 16% detected once. This material consisted of PBMCs from blood, taken 12 days after vaccination. The receptor comes from a man aged 45-65 years who received an inactivated influenza vaccine. This sequence joins TRBV6-5 and TRBJ2-7, with a tentative D call TRBD2 (5 bases). CDR3 region: CASSLNLGVIYEQYF. CDR3 coding DNA: TGTGCCAGCAGTTTAAACCTCGGGGTTATCTACGAGCAGTACTTC.